These T cell receptor beta chains were read from a single sample in a study of blood T cells in healthy people across ages. TCRdb passed the 5' RACE reads through MiXCR, listing each CDR3 protein once. This repertoire shows about 930,000 distinct CDR3 sequences, just under 30% found once; its top ten account for about 10%. These records were also assigned to another study, of T cells of mothers and their children.

Sequencing used blood. These receptors all stem from a woman between 40 and 50 years old in good health. The CDR3 runs from the conserved cysteine through the conserved F or W. The order of the fields is V gene, clone size, J gene, D gene, CDR3 DNA, CDR3 protein. D genes are given only for firm matches. Part of the rows lack a size; the others show once, few, many or a class for expanded clones.

V: TRBV7-6
size: few
J: TRBJ2-7
D: -
DNA: TGTGCCAGCAGCTTAGAGGGGGGAAATACCCTCTACGAGCAGTACTTC
CDR3: CASSLEGGNTLYEQYF

V: TRBV5-1
size: many
J: TRBJ2-3
D: TRBD1
DNA: TGCGCCAGCAGCCCTGGGGACAGGAACACAGATACGCAGTATTTT
CDR3: CASSPGDRNTDTQYF

V: TRBV2
size: -
J: TRBJ1-1
D: -
DNA: TGTGCCAGCATCCTGACAGTGAACACTGAAGCTTTCTTT
CDR3: CASILTVNTEAFF

V: TRBV27
size: -
J: TRBJ2-2
D: -
DNA: TGTGCCAGCAGTTTATCGACAGGAGGCGCCGGGGAGCTGTTTTTT
CDR3: CASSLSTGGAGELFF

V: TRBV7-7
size: -
J: TRBJ2-1
D: TRBD1
DNA: TGTGCTAGCAGCTTAGACAGGGGCGAGAACAATGAGCAGTTCTTC
CDR3: CASSLDRGENNEQFF

V: TRBV7-2
size: -
J: TRBJ2-7
D: -
DNA: TGTGCCAGCAGCCCAAGCGGAGGGGAATACAATGAGCAGTACTTC
CDR3: CASSPSGGEYNEQYF

V: TRBV7-2
size: few
J: TRBJ1-4
D: -
DNA: TGTGCCAGCAGCGGGGCAACTAATGAAAAACTGTTTTTT
CDR3: CASSGATNEKLFF

V: TRBV12-3/TRBV12-4
size: many
J: TRBJ1-5
D: TRBD1
DNA: TGTGCCAGCAGTGAGGACAGGCTTAGCAATCAGCCCCAGCATTTT
CDR3: CASSEDRLSNQPQHF

V: TRBV2
size: few
J: TRBJ1-6
D: -
DNA: TGTGCCAGCAGTGCGGCGGGTCCCCTCCACTTT
CDR3: CASSAAGPLHF

V: TRBV7-2
size: -
J: TRBJ2-3
D: TRBD2
DNA: TGTGCCAACAGTTCGGGACTAGCGGGGTCCTATACGCAGTATTTT
CDR3: CANSSGLAGSYTQYF

V: TRBV6-5
size: -
J: TRBJ1-4
D: TRBD1
DNA: TGTGCCAGCAGTTACTTACTTGGGACAGGGACTGAAAAACTGTTTTTT
CDR3: CASSYLLGTGTEKLFF

V: TRBV20-1
size: -
J: TRBJ2-3
D: -
DNA: TGCAGTGCTTTCAACAGGGCTGCGAGCACAGATACGCAGTATTTT
CDR3: CSAFNRAASTDTQYF

V: TRBV27
size: few
J: TRBJ2-7
D: -
DNA: TGTGCCAGCAGTTTAAGACTTTTCTCCTACGAGCAGTACTTC
CDR3: CASSLRLFSYEQYF

V: TRBV2
size: many
J: TRBJ2-1
D: -
DNA: TGTGCCAGCAGTGTGTTAAGACTCGCGCAGTTCTTC
CDR3: CASSVLRLAQFF

V: TRBV2
size: -
J: TRBJ1-1
D: -
DNA: TGTGCCAGCAATAGGGGCAGGAACACTGAAGCTTTCTTT
CDR3: CASNRGRNTEAFF

V: TRBV18
size: -
J: TRBJ2-7
D: TRBD1
DNA: TGTGCCAGCTCACCAAAACAGGGGGCGGGATCCTACGAGCAGTACTTC
CDR3: CASSPKQGAGSYEQYF

V: TRBV7-2
size: -
J: TRBJ1-1
D: -
DNA: TGTGCCAGCAGCTTACGAGCGACAGAGGAGAACACTGAAGCTTTCTTT
CDR3: CASSLRATEENTEAFF

V: TRBV5-1
size: -
J: TRBJ1-2
D: -
DNA: TGCGCCAGCAGCCGAGACAGAAGCAGCTACACCTTC
CDR3: CASSRDRSSYTF

V: TRBV7-8
size: -
J: TRBJ2-3
D: -
DNA: TGTGCCAGCAGCTTGCTGCCATACCCAGATACGCAGTATTTT
CDR3: CASSLLPYPDTQYF

V: TRBV6-1
size: few
J: TRBJ1-5
D: -
DNA: TGTGCCAGCAGTGAGGATAGGGTCCTTCAGCCCCAGCATTTT
CDR3: CASSEDRVLQPQHF

V: TRBV5-5
size: -
J: TRBJ1-2
D: TRBD1
DNA: TGTGCCAGCAGGGGGGACAGGGACAGGACCCTAAGCTATGGCTACACCTTC
CDR3: CASRGDRDRTLSYGYTF

V: TRBV18
size: few
J: TRBJ1-6
D: -
DNA: TGTGCCAGCTCACCACCAAGGCAGGGGAATCCACCCCTCCACTTT
CDR3: CASSPPRQGNPPLHF